These 30 T cell receptor beta chains originate from one sample sequenced in a study of cytomegalovirus exposure and HLA in healthy donors. The PCR was carried out with 60 Vbeta primers and 13 Jbeta primers. The method was immunoSEQ multiplex PCR; TCRdb's version includes in-frame clones alone and lacks a portion of them. The sample carries 95,000 to 150,000 clones, about three quarters recorded once. Sequenced: PBMCs. These receptors all stem from a woman aged 60-75 years in good health and CMV-seropositive.

This clone has more than one count but fewer than ten. The chain combines TRBV5-3 with TRBJ1-2; 7 bases are shared with TRBD1. TRBV5-3 counts as an open reading frame of uncertain function. The CDR3 spans 15 residues. The V segment lost 3 bases and the J segment 4 bases; nucleotides outside the gene matches: 9. This CDR3 is CARSSGTDHGYGYTF. CDR3 bases: TGTGCCAGAAGCTCAGGGACAGACCACGGCTATGGCTACACCTTC.

The genes are TRBV5-1 and TRBJ2-2, with 7 bases matching TRBD2. Germline assignment: CDR1 SGHRS and CDR2 YFSETQ. Trimming cost V 2 bases and J 2 bases; bases outside gene matches: 3. The CDR3 has 15 amino acids. CDR3 loop: CASSFTGGNTGELFF. The DNA for the CDR3 is TGCGCCAGCAGCTTCACGGGGGGAAACACCGGGGAGCTGTTTTTT. The variable domain in full, with the rest retrieved from reference TRBV5-1 and TRBJ2-2, is KAGVTQTPRYLIKTRGQQVTLSCSPISGHRSVSWYQQTPGQGLQFLFEYFSETQRNKGNFPGRFSGRQFSNSRSEMNVSTLELGDSALYLCASSFTGGNTGELFFGEGSRLTVL.

The V gene is TRBV28, the J gene TRBJ2-2; possibly TRBD2 for D (5 bases). CDR3 length: 16 amino acids. V lost 7 bases to trimming and J lost 6 bases, with 21 bases between them. Germline CDR1 reads MDHEN; CDR2 reads SYDVKM. CDR3 nucleotide sequence: TGTGCCAGCACCCGCCGACAAGCTAGCTGGCCCGGGGAGCTGTTTTTT. Protein sequence: CASTRRQASWPGELFF.

The chain couples TRBV5-1 to TRBJ2-3, with 9 nucleotides matching TRBD2. Germline V lookup: CDR1 SGHRS, CDR2 YFSETQ. The CDR3 runs to 15 residues. V was clipped by 1 base and J by 5 bases; unmatched bases: 5. The CDR3 nucleotides read TGCGCCAGCAGCTTGAAGATAGCGGGAGTAGATACGCAGTATTTT. Translating it yields CASSLKIAGVDTQYF.

V gene TRBV4-3 combines with J gene TRBJ1-5; 8 bases agree with TRBD1. Germline CDR1 LGHNA, CDR2 YSLEER. The CDR3 consists of 14 residues. V lost 1 base, J lost 6 bases, and 2 bases stayed unmatched. The CDR3 DNA follows: TGCGCCAGCAGCCAAGTTACAGGGGGTCAGCCCCAGCATTTT. Encoded protein: CASSQVTGGQPQHF.

In nucleotides, the CDR3 is TGTGCCAGCAGTTGGCAGGCTTGGTGGGAGCAGTACTTC. Protein sequence: CASSWQAWWEQYF. V and J are TRBV28 and TRBJ2-7; D gene unclear. The CDR3 consists of 13 residues. Germline CDR1 MDHEN, CDR2 SYDVKM. Trimming left V 4 bases short and J 7 bases short, with 14 bases between.

Details on this clone: Other DNA sequences within the sample encode an identical CDR3. This chain connects TRBV5-1 to TRBJ2-3, with 7 nucleotides matching TRBD1. Germline CDR1 is SGHRS and CDR2 is YFSETQ. The V and J ends lost 4 bases and 1 base, in that order; junction bases with no gene match: 3. The CDR3 loop spans 14 amino acids. DNA of the CDR3: TGCGCCAGCAGCCCAGGACAGGGCACAGATACGCAGTATTTT. It encodes CASSPGQGTDTQYF.

This chain uses TRBV5-6 with TRBJ1-2, with a tentative D call TRBD1 (5 bases). This CDR3 spans 13 amino acids. Germline V gene sequence: CDR1 SGHDT, CDR2 YYEEEE. Trimming shortened V by 6 bases and J by 6 bases, and 15 bases separated the two germline ends. This chain's CDR3 is CASTNQQVDGYTF. CDR3 DNA sequence: TGTGCCAGCACCAACCAACAGGTGGATGGCTACACCTTC. The variable domain in full, with the rest retrieved from reference TRBV5-6 and TRBJ1-2, is DAGVTQSPTHLIKTRGQQVTLRCSPKSGHDTVSWYQQALGQGPQFIFQYYEEEERQRGNFPDRFSGHQFPNYSSELNVNALLLGDSALYLCASTNQQVDGYTFGSGTRLTVV.

This rearrangement joins TRBV6-6 to TRBJ2-4; 8 positions agree with TRBD2. The CDR3 sequence is 15 residues long. V gave up 2 bases and J gave up 1 base; unmatched junction bases: 1. Germline lookup yields CDR1 MNHNY and CDR2 SVGAGI (reference sequence). DNA of the CDR3: TGTGCCAGCAGTTACATAGCGGGGGCCAAAAACATTCAGTACTTC. Translation gives CASSYIAGAKNIQYF.

A note on this clone: The junction departs from germline at one end; a sequencing error may be responsible. The rearrangement uses TRBV7-9 and TRBJ1-2, with D maybe TRBD1 (5 bases). The CDR3 sequence is 15 residues long. Germline V CDR1 and CDR2: SEHNR, FQNEAQ (reference sequence). Here the CDR3 DNA reads TGTTCCAGCAGCTCGGCAACGACAGCCTCGAGCGGCTACACCTTC. This encodes CSSSSATTASSGYTF. The full variable domain, its missing parts supplied by reference TRBV7-9 and TRBJ1-2, is DTGVSQNPRHKITKRGQNVTFRCDPISEHNRLYWYRQTLGQGPEFLTYFQNEAQLEKSRLLSDRFSAERPKGSFSTLEIQRTEQGDSAMYLCSSSSATTASSGYTFGSGTRLTVV.

This clone has a handful of counts. The chain is built from TRBV7-2 and TRBJ2-2, with 7 positions matching TRBD1. The germline V gene has CDR1 SGHTA and CDR2 FQGNSA. There are 15 residues in the CDR3. V trimming: 5 bases; J trimming: 1 base; junction bases outside the gene matches: 4. Here the CDR3 DNA reads TGTGCCAGCAGCCGAGGGGGCCGGAACACCGGGGAGCTGTTTTTT. This codes for CASSRGGRNTGELFF.

V and J are TRBV11-2 and TRBJ2-1; 8 nucleotides match TRBD1. Germline loops: CDR1 SGHAT, CDR2 FQNNGV. This CDR3 region has 16 residues. J was trimmed by 7 bases and V by 6 bases; bases with no gene match: 14. This chain's CDR3 is CASSTTTGGVRNEQFF. The CDR3 DNA follows: TGTGCCAGCAGTACCACAACAGGGGGTGTTAGGAATGAGCAGTTCTTC.

This chain uses TRBV6-5 with TRBJ2-3; 8 bases fit TRBD1. From germline, CDR1 is MNHEY and CDR2 SVGAGI. V lost 2 bases and J lost 3; bases outside the gene matches: 4. The CDR3 runs 15 residues. CDR3 in amino acids: CASSYGQGGTDTQYF. The CDR3 DNA reads as TGTGCCAGCAGTTACGGACAGGGTGGGACAGATACGCAGTATTTT.

This chain links TRBV27 with TRBJ1-5; the D gene is possibly TRBD1 (6 bases). The CDR3 totals 16 residues. Per germline, CDR1 MNHEY and CDR2 SMNVEV (reference sequence). V was shortened by 1 base and J by 1 base, with 11 bases between the two germline ends. CDR3 amino acids: CASSLLGAVSNQPQHF. The CDR3 bases are TGTGCCAGCAGTTTATTGGGGGCCGTGAGCAATCAGCCCCAGCATTTT.

CDR3 residues: CAFKRTSQSTDTQYF. The DNA of the CDR3 is TGCGCCTTTAAAAGGACTAGTCAAAGCACAGATACGCAGTATTTT. The chain has TRBV5-1 and TRBJ2-3; 7 nucleotides align to TRBD2. Germline V gives CDR1 SGHRS, CDR2 YFSETQ. This CDR3 comprises 15 residues. J lost 0 bases, V lost 10 bases, and 11 bases had no gene match.

The chain has TRBV11-2 and TRBJ2-1, with D maybe TRBD2 (6 bases). Germline-derived CDR1 and CDR2 are SGHAT and FQNNGV. The CDR3 totals 16 residues. Trimming left V 5 bases short and J 2 bases short, with 16 bases between. CDR3 in amino acids: CASSQKPAGPYNEQFF. For the CDR3, the DNA is TGTGCCAGCAGCCAGAAGCCAGCGGGCCCCTACAATGAGCAGTTCTTC.

The chain uses TRBV30 and TRBJ2-3; TRBD2 is a possible D gene (6 bases). Germline V CDR1 and CDR2: GTSNPN, SVGIG (reference sequence). V was clipped by 5 bases and J by 0 bases, with 15 bases between them. The CDR3 sequence is 15 residues long. The CDR3 bases are TGTGCCTGGGATAGGTTGGGGGGAAGCACAGATACGCAGTATTTT. Amino acid sequence: CAWDRLGGSTDTQYF.

The V call is TRBV18, the J call TRBJ2-7, with 12 positions matching TRBD1. CDR1 and CDR2 from the germline V gene are KGHSH and LQKENI. Trimming took 4 bases from V and 3 from J; bases not matched to a gene: 7. The CDR3 is made up of 16 amino acids. The CDR3 region is CASSQPGTGGRYEQYF. The CDR3 nucleotides read TGTGCCAGCTCACAACCCGGGACAGGGGGCCGCTACGAGCAGTACTTC.

The CDR3 loop reads CASSQRAGLAGGGNEQFF. CDR3 DNA sequence: TGCGCCAGCAGCCAACGGGCTGGACTAGCGGGGGGGGGTAATGAGCAGTTCTTC. The chain employs TRBV4-3 and TRBJ2-1; 15 nucleotides agree with TRBD2. The V gene end was trimmed by 2 bases and the J gene end by 7 bases; junction bases not matched to a gene: 9. Germline loops: CDR1 LGHNA, CDR2 YSLEER. This CDR3 spans 18 amino acids.

This clone was detected a few times. J is TRBJ2-2 and V is TRBV5-4; unclear D gene. Trimming cost V 4 bases and J 5 bases, with 6 bases left between them. The length of the CDR3 is 12 residues. Germline loops: CDR1 SGHNT, CDR2 YYREEE (reference sequence). CDR3 residues: CASSPRTGELFF. The CDR3 DNA follows: TGTGCCAGCAGCCCGCGAACCGGGGAGCTGTTTTTT.

This clone has only a few counts. The rearrangement joins TRBV6-5 to TRBJ1-4, with D maybe TRBD1 (6 bases). Germline values: CDR1 MNHEY, CDR2 SVGAGI. Trimming took off 7 bases at V and 4 bases at J, with 13 bases between the two ends. The CDR3 contains 14 residues. In nucleotides, the CDR3 is TGTGCCAGCACCCAGGACAGAAGTAATGAAAAACTGTTTTTT. Protein sequence: CASTQDRSNEKLFF.

The chain links TRBV5-1 to TRBJ2-3, with 8 nucleotides matching TRBD2. Losses at the gene ends were 3 bases for V and 6 bases for J; bases not matched to a gene: 9. Looked up from germline, CDR1 is SGHRS and CDR2 is YFSETQ. This CDR3 is built from 15 residues. This chain's CDR3 is CASSSTSGSGDTQYF. CDR3 sequence (DNA): TGCGCCAGCAGCTCGACAAGCGGGAGCGGCGATACGCAGTATTTT.

The rearrangement uses TRBV25-1 and TRBJ1-6, with 8 bases matching TRBD1. From germline, CDR1 is MGHDK and CDR2 SYGVNS. This CDR3 is built from 14 residues. Unmatched junction bases numbered 1, after V lost 3 bases and J lost 6 bases. For the CDR3, the DNA is TGTGCCAGCAGTGACACAGGGGGTAATTCACCCCTCCACTTT. This gives the protein CASSDTGGNSPLHF.

This clone has a single count. The V and J genes are TRBV11-3 and TRBJ2-1, with 8 bases fitting TRBD2. Germline V lookup: CDR1 SGHNT, CDR2 YENEEA. This CDR3 has 15 residues. The V segment lost 3 bases and the J segment 4 bases; nucleotides outside the gene matches: 5. CDR3 in DNA: TGTGCCAGCAGCTTCGGCGGGGGGTCGTACAATGAGCAGTTCTTC. Encoded protein: CASSFGGGSYNEQFF.

Points on this clone: The same CDR3 can be traced to other DNA sequences in this sample. The chain is built from TRBV9 and TRBJ2-2; no clear D. Trimming left V 1 base short and J 5 bases short, with 3 bases between. Germline V gene data show CDR1 as SGDLS and CDR2 as YYNGEE. The CDR3 sequence is 12 residues long. DNA of the CDR3: TGTGCCAGCAGCGTACTAACCGGGGAGCTGTTTTTT. It encodes CASSVLTGELFF.

The chain carries TRBV7-2 and TRBJ1-3; weak D call: TRBD1 (6 bases). The CDR3 covers 16 residues. The V gene's germline CDR1 is SGHTA and CDR2 FQGNSA. V gave up 7 bases and J gave up 9 bases, with 25 bases separating them. The CDR3 reads CASTPVGGAESGTIYF. CDR3 bases: TGTGCCAGCACCCCGGTGGGGGGGGCAGAAAGCGGCACCATATATTTT.

The chain combines TRBV7-9 with TRBJ2-7, with 7 bases lining up with TRBD1. The CDR3 sequence is 12 residues long. CDR1 is SEHNR and CDR2 is FQNEAQ in the germline V gene (reference sequence). With 5 bases clipped from V and 5 bases from J, the junction kept 3 bases outside the gene matches. In DNA form, the CDR3 reads TGTGCCAGCAGCAATACAGGGGACGAGCAGTACTTC. As protein: CASSNTGDEQYF.

The chain is built from TRBV30 and TRBJ2-1, with 8 bases lining up with TRBD1. CDR3 length: 12 residues. V lost 3 bases and J lost 10; bases outside the gene matches: 5. Looked up from germline, CDR1 is GTSNPN and CDR2 is SVGIG (reference sequence). This CDR3 reads CAWSAGGAEQFF. DNA of the CDR3: TGTGCCTGGAGCGCAGGGGGCGCGGAGCAGTTCTTC.

This chain joins TRBV21-1 and TRBJ1-4; TRBD1 is the table's D call and was not checked against the DNA. TRBV21-1 is termed a pseudogene. The CDR3 consists of 19 residues. CDR3 sequence reads: CASSRDRGYSGTTNEKLFF. CDR3 nucleotides: TGTGCCAGCAGCAGGGACAGGGGGTATAGTGGGACGACTAATGAAAAACTGTTTTTT.

The chain is built from TRBV27 and TRBJ1-2; D is undetermined. Germline CDR1 is MNHEY and CDR2 is SMNVEV (reference sequence). With 3 bases removed from V and 6 bases from J, the gap between germline ends came to 20 bases. CDR3 length: 16 amino acids. The CDR3 region is CASSLRIEGGQNGYTF. DNA for the CDR3: TGTGCCAGCAGTTTGCGGATAGAAGGAGGGCAGAATGGCTACACCTTC.